These 20 T cell receptor beta chains originate from one sample sequenced in a study of blood T cell repertoires in COVID-19. Clones were read by immunoSEQ multiplex PCR, and TCRdb kept only the in-frame ones, dropping some. The table shows about 170,000 clones, with about four fifths occurring only once. Source material: peripheral blood. Every receptor here comes from a man between 18 and 29 years old with active or convalescent COVID-19.

The chain recombines TRBV3-1 (or the pseudogene TRBV3-2) with TRBJ1-2; no clear D gene. Germline lookup yields CDR1 LGHDT and CDR2 YNNKEL (reference sequence). V was clipped by 4 bases and J by 1 base, with 10 bases between them. The CDR3 length is 14 residues. CDR3 nucleotides: TGTGCCAGCAGCCCCCTGGCAGGTAACTATGGCTACACCTTC. Its translation: CASSPLAGNYGYTF.

The chain recombines TRBV6-5 with TRBJ1-2; D remains ambiguous. Trimming pared 1 base from V and 8 bases from J, leaving 14 bases between. This CDR3 has 14 residues. Germline assignment: CDR1 MNHEY and CDR2 SVGAGI. CDR3 in amino acids: CASSYWLEGGGYTF. Here the CDR3 DNA reads TGTGCCAGCAGTTACTGGTTAGAGGGAGGGGGCTACACCTTC.

CDR3 protein: CASSHVGQGDDGYTF. CDR3 sequence (DNA): TGCGCCAGCAGCCACGTGGGACAGGGAGATGACGGCTACACCTTC. This chain links TRBV4-3 with TRBJ1-2, with 9 bases that match TRBD1. Unmatched junction bases numbered 10, after V lost 3 bases and J lost 8 bases. Germline CDR1 and CDR2: LGHNA and YSLEER. CDR3 length equals 15 residues.

This chain joins TRBV6-5 and TRBJ2-6; 9 bases fit TRBD1. Trimming at V came to 2 bases and at J to 10 bases, leaving 0 bases not matched to a gene. The germline V gene encodes CDR1 MNHEY and CDR2 SVGAGI. CDR3 length equals 13 residues. CDR3 coding DNA: TGTGCCAGCAGTTACGGGACAGGGAACGTCCTGACTTTC. Its protein product is CASSYGTGNVLTF.

V gene TRBV7-3 combines with J gene TRBJ2-3, with 8 bases fitting TRBD2. Per the germline V gene, CDR1 is SGHTA and CDR2 is FQGTGA. Trimming at V came to 2 bases and at J to 2 bases, leaving 3 bases not matched to a gene. CDR3 length equals 15 residues. Here the CDR3 reads CASSLRGRNTDTQYF. CDR3 sequence (DNA): TGTGCCAGCAGCTTACGCGGGAGGAACACAGATACGCAGTATTTT.

This clone has just one count. The J gene is TRBJ2-5, the V gene TRBV7-2; TRBD1 might be the D (7 bases). Germline CDR1 and CDR2: SGHTA and FQGNSA. V lost 5 bases and J lost 5, with 15 bases in between. The CDR3 loop spans 14 amino acids. The CDR3 spells CASSLLTGRETQYF. DNA of the CDR3: TGTGCCAGCAGCCTTCTGACAGGGAGGGAGACCCAGTACTTC.

V gene TRBV4-1 combines with J gene TRBJ2-7; the match to TRBD2 covers 8 bases. This CDR3 region has 16 residues. The V segment lost 4 bases and the J segment 0 bases; nucleotides outside the gene matches: 8. The V gene's germline CDR1 is MGHRA and CDR2 YSYEKL. CDR3 sequence: CASSPRLAISSYEQYF. The CDR3 DNA is TGCGCCAGCAGCCCAAGACTAGCGATCAGCTCCTACGAGCAGTACTTC.

Comment on this clone: Other nucleotide sequences in the sample specify the same CDR3. This chain links TRBV11-3 with TRBJ2-3; TRBD2 matches 11 bases. The CDR3 has 16 amino acids. The V gene end was trimmed by 5 bases and the J gene end by 1 base; junction bases not matched to a gene: 5. Germline V gene lookup returns CDR1 SGHNT and CDR2 YENEEA. The CDR3 sequence: CASSPGTSGRTDTQYF. The CDR3 DNA is TGTGCCAGCAGCCCAGGGACTAGCGGACGCACAGATACGCAGTATTTT.

The rearrangement uses TRBV7-2 and TRBJ1-4; TRBD1 matches 8 bases. Germline V gene lookup returns CDR1 SGHTA and CDR2 FQGNSA. J gave up 10 bases and V 5 bases, and 12 bases lay outside the gene matches. CDR3 size: 15 residues. CDR3 residues: CASSEPGQGGGKLFF. CDR3 coding DNA: TGTGCCAGCAGCGAACCCGGACAGGGAGGGGGAAAACTGTTTTTT. Based on the CDR3 plus reference TRBV7-2 and TRBJ1-4, the full variable domain is GAGVSQSPSNKVTEKGKDVELRCDPISGHTALYWYRQSLGQGLEFLIYFQGNSAPDKSGLPSDRFSAERTGGSVSTLTIQRTQQEDSAVYLCASSEPGQGGGKLFFGSGTQLSVL.

This clone was observed a handful of times. V gene TRBV18 combines with J gene TRBJ2-5; D call uncertain. CDR1 is KGHSH, CDR2 LQKENI, per germline. The CDR3 runs to 13 residues. V was pared by 0 bases and J by 1 base, with 3 bases between. CDR3 in amino acids: CASSPPSQETQYF. The CDR3 region has the DNA TGTGCCAGCTCACCACCTAGCCAAGAGACCCAGTACTTC.

The chain joins TRBV4-2 to TRBJ1-4; no reliable D call. The CDR3 spans 14 residues. V lost 6 bases and J lost 4, with 12 bases in between. The germline V gene has CDR1 LGHNA and CDR2 YNFKEQ. CDR3 loop: CASRGGVFNEKLFF. CDR3 sequence (DNA): TGTGCCAGCAGAGGCGGAGTGTTTAATGAAAAACTGTTTTTT.

The chain is built from TRBV11-2 and TRBJ2-7, with 9 bases lining up with TRBD2. Looked up from germline, CDR1 is SGHAT and CDR2 is FQNNGV. CDR3 length: 16 residues. After removal of 4 bases from V and 4 bases from J, the junction contained 11 bases not matched to a gene. The DNA for the CDR3 is TGTGCCAGCAGCTCCACAGCGGGGGGTGGCTGGTACGAGCAGTACTTC. It translates to CASSSTAGGGWYEQYF.

The V gene is TRBV2, the J gene TRBJ1-1; weak D call: TRBD1 (6 bases). Germline loops: CDR1 SNHLY, CDR2 FYNNEI. The CDR3 is made up of 14 amino acids. V shed 5 bases and J shed 6 bases, with 16 bases lying between them. The CDR3 DNA is TGTGCCAGCAGTATCCGGCCAGGGGCGGCTGAAGCTTTCTTT. This codes for CASSIRPGAAEAFF.

The rearrangement joins TRBV13 to TRBJ2-7; 7 positions match TRBD1. CDR3 length: 19 amino acids. Per the germline V gene, CDR1 is PRHDT and CDR2 is FYEKMQ (reference sequence). With 2 bases clipped from V and 0 bases from J, the junction kept 16 bases outside the gene matches. CDR3 sequence: CASSLTSTGSWLSSYEQYF. The CDR3 nucleotides read TGTGCCAGCAGCTTAACATCGACAGGGTCGTGGCTGAGCTCCTACGAGCAGTACTTC.

The J gene is TRBJ2-1, the V gene TRBV6-5; possible D gene TRBD2, 5 bases. From germline, CDR1 is MNHEY and CDR2 SVGAGI. V gave up 0 bases and J gave up 9 bases, with 15 bases separating them. This CDR3 region has 15 residues. Here the CDR3 DNA reads TGTGCCAGCAGTTACTCTGCGGGTGTTGAGCGTGAGCAGTTCTTC. This sequence encodes CASSYSAGVEREQFF.

This chain connects TRBV4-1 to TRBJ2-2; 12 nucleotides agree with TRBD2. The CDR3 length is 17 residues. Germline V CDR1 and CDR2: MGHRA, YSYEKL. V dropped 5 bases and J dropped 2; count of bases not matched to a gene: 6. CDR3 nucleotide sequence: TGCGCCAGCAGCTACCTAGCGGGGGGGTCAAACACCGGGGAGCTGTTTTTT. This translates into CASSYLAGGSNTGELFF.

This sequence joins TRBV2 and TRBJ1-2; 7 nucleotides align to TRBD1. CDR1 SNHLY and CDR2 FYNNEI come from the germline V gene. Trimming cost V 6 bases and J 7 bases; bases outside gene matches: 11. The CDR3 sequence is 14 residues long. CDR3 in DNA: TGTGCCAGCAGATGTCAGGGGGTCGAGTGTGGCTACACCTTC. Amino acids: CASRCQGVECGYTF.

This clone was recorded only once. The CDR3 loop reads CSVSGGPNNEQFF. CDR3 DNA: TGCAGCGTTTCCGGGGGGCCGAACAATGAGCAGTTCTTC. This chain uses TRBV29-1 with TRBJ2-1, with a tentative D call TRBD2 (7 bases). Germline CDR1 is SQVTM and CDR2 is ANQGSEA. The CDR3 sequence is 13 residues long. With 5 bases removed from V and 5 bases from J, the gap between germline ends came to 13 bases.

V is TRBV18 and J is TRBJ2-7; TRBD2 might be the D (5 bases). Trimming removed 1 base at V and 6 bases at J, with 13 bases between. The CDR3 spans 14 residues. Germline loops: CDR1 KGHSH, CDR2 LQKENI. The CDR3 bases are TGTGCCAGCTCACCACAGTCGGGATGGGCCGAGCAGTACTTC. This translates into CASSPQSGWAEQYF.

The chain carries TRBV7-2 and TRBJ1-5; no definite D call. The CDR3 spans 14 residues. CDR1 is SGHTA, CDR2 FQGNSA, per germline. V was cut by 2 bases and J by 4 bases, with 9 bases left in between. The CDR3 region has the DNA TGTGCCAGCAGCTTAAACGTGGCAAATCAGCCCCAGCATTTT. Translation gives CASSLNVANQPQHF.